This T cell receptor (beta chain) originates from a study of cytomegalovirus exposure and HLA in healthy donors. Study outcomes and limitations: TRBV6-2, TRBV6-3 and other indistinguishable V segments were excluded. TCR sequences were mostly rare, though some public TCRs occurred in many donors.

With 60 Vbeta and 13 Jbeta primers, the PCR was carried out. Sequencing used immunoSEQ multiplex PCR; TCRdb keeps in-frame clones, though not all of them. This table lists under 40,000 clones. Note on this clone: Antigen: not known.

Losses at the gene ends were 5 bases for V and 1 base for J; bases not matched to a gene: 4. The germline V gene encodes CDR1 MNHEY and CDR2 SVGAGI. There are 15 residues in the CDR3. The sequence came from a woman in her thirties or forties in good health and CMV-seropositive. The chain links TRBV6-5 to TRBJ2-1; the match to TRBD2 covers 8 bases. The sample was PBMCs. CDR3 amino acids: CASSTGGVSYNEQFF. The CDR3 region has the DNA TGTGCCAGCAGTACCGGGGGGGTTTCCTACAATGAGCAGTTCTTC.